These 7 T cell receptor beta chains came from one sample sequenced in a study of shared clonotypes between healthy human individuals. Sequenced by immunoSEQ multiplex PCR; TCRdb stores in-frame clones only, minus some. The data hold around 2,000,000 clones, with around 95% observed a single time. What was sequenced was naive CD4+ T cells sorted from blood. The subset denotes: CD45RA+ positively selected. Every receptor here comes from a man between 18 and 35 years old in good health.

The chain has TRBV4-3 and TRBJ2-1; TRBD2 agrees at 8 bases. The V gene's germline CDR1 is LGHNA and CDR2 YSLEER. J was trimmed by 4 bases and V by 0 bases; bases with no gene match: 5. This CDR3 has 16 residues. CDR3 loop: CASSQDRAGAYNEQFF. Here the CDR3 DNA reads TGCGCCAGCAGCCAAGATCGAGCGGGAGCTTACAATGAGCAGTTCTTC.

This chain uses TRBV6-1 with TRBJ2-5, with unresolved D. Deletions cut 2 bases from V and 6 bases from J, with 16 bases between. The CDR3 loop spans 15 amino acids. Per the germline V gene, CDR1 is MNHNS and CDR2 is SASEGT. DNA for the CDR3: TGTGCCAGCAGTGAAATCACCGCTGATAGGAAGACCCAGTACTTC. The encoded protein is CASSEITADRKTQYF.

This chain links TRBV18 with TRBJ1-1, with no clear D. V lost 6 bases and J 2 bases, leaving 13 bases between the germline ends. There are 14 residues in the CDR3. The germline CDR1 and CDR2 sequences are KGHSH and LQKENI. CDR3 amino acids: CASSQSGINTEAFF. The CDR3 DNA sequence: TGTGCCAGCTCCCAAAGCGGGATAAACACTGAAGCTTTCTTT.

On this clone itself: Additional DNA sequences in this sample encode the identical CDR3. This chain links TRBV6-5 with TRBJ1-2, with D possibly being TRBD1 (5 bases). Trimming removed 5 bases from V and 0 bases from J, with 7 bases in between. Germline V gives CDR1 MNHEY, CDR2 SVGAGI. CDR3 length equals 13 residues. CDR3 bases: TGTGCCAGCAGTAGGGGCTCTAACTATGGCTACACCTTC. Translated: CASSRGSNYGYTF.

The chain is built from TRBV11-2 and TRBJ2-4, with D possibly being TRBD2 (5 bases). Trimming cost V 3 bases and J 0 bases, with 12 bases left between them. Germline CDR1 reads SGHAT; CDR2 reads FQNNGV. This CDR3 is 16 amino acids long. The CDR3 DNA reads as TGTGCCAGCAGCTTCGGAGGTTTACTAGCCAAAAACATTCAGTACTTC. It is translated as CASSFGGLLAKNIQYF.

The chain uses TRBV5-4 and TRBJ2-3; D possibly uses TRBD1 or TRBD2 (5 bases each). CDR3 length equals 15 residues. Trimming left V 2 bases short and J 1 base short, with 11 bases between. Germline V gene sequence: CDR1 SGHNT, CDR2 YYREEE (reference sequence). CDR3 sequence: CASSFPGTGTDTQYF. In DNA, the CDR3 is TGTGCCAGCAGCTTCCCGGGGACGGGCACAGATACGCAGTATTTT.

The chain joins TRBV5-1 to TRBJ2-5; D is uncertain. The CDR3 extends over 16 amino acids. Germline assignment: CDR1 SGHRS and CDR2 YFSETQ. The V and J ends lost 0 bases and 4 bases respectively, with 16 bases between them. The CDR3 DNA sequence: TGCGCCAGCAGCTTGGAAGTAAACAAGGCCCGAGAGACCCAGTACTTC. This translates into CASSLEVNKARETQYF.